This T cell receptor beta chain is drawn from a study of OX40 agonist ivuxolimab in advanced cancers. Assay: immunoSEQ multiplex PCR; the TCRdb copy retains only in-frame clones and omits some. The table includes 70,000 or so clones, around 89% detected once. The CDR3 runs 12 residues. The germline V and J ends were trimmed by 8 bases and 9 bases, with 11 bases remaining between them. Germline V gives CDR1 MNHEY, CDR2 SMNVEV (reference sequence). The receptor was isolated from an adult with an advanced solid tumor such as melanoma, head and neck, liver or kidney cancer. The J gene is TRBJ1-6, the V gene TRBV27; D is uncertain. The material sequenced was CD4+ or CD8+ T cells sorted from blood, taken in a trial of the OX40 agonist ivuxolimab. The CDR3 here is CASRTRSSPLHF. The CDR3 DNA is TGTGCCAGCCGTACCCGAAGTTCACCCCTCCACTTT.